This entry lists 10 T cell receptor beta chains sequenced from one sample in a study of blood T cell repertoires in COVID-19 (dated by TCRdb to about 2020). The library was obtained by the immunoSEQ multiplex PCR assay. TCRdb's version of the immuneACCESS table is confined to in-frame rearrangements and falls short of the full clone set. An unresolved V gene accounts for under half of the shortfall where checked; the remainder is of unknown origin. The sample table shows some 80,000 clones, and roughly three quarters are seen once. The ten largest account for just over 35% of the sample. The sequenced sample consisted of peripheral blood. Receptors were obtained from a man between 60 and 70 years old with COVID-19, enrolled during active disease.

The chain recombines TRBV9 with TRBJ2-7; tentative D call: TRBD2 (6 bases). This CDR3 contains 15 residues. Germline assignment: CDR1 SGDLS and CDR2 YYNGEE. The V end lost 0 bases, the J end lost 6 bases, and 16 bases lay between the germline ends. CDR3 residues: CASSVDGGKLREQYF. The CDR3 DNA is TGTGCCAGCAGCGTAGACGGAGGGAAACTGCGCGAGCAGTACTTC.

The DNA for the CDR3 is TGCGCCAGCAGCCCCGGACAGCCCATGTACGAGCAGTACTTC. It translates to CASSPGQPMYEQYF. V usage is TRBV4-1 and J usage is TRBJ2-7; tentatively, D is TRBD1 (6 bases). V lost 4 bases and J 4 bases, leaving 14 bases between the germline ends. Germline CDR1 is MGHRA and CDR2 is YSYEKL. The CDR3 totals 14 residues.

V usage is TRBV6-4 and J usage is TRBJ2-2; TRBD1 aligns across 7 bases. The CDR3 runs 14 residues. Germline CDR1 MRHNA, CDR2 SNTAGT. Losses at the gene ends were 3 bases for V and 4 bases for J; bases not matched to a gene: 2. Here the CDR3 reads CASSEGQLTGELFF. DNA of the CDR3: TGTGCCAGCAGTGAGGGACAGCTCACCGGGGAGCTGTTTTTT.

This chain connects TRBV7-2 to TRBJ2-1; 11 bases match TRBD2. The germline gives CDR1 SGHTA, CDR2 FQGNSA. The J segment lost 7 bases and the V segment lost 5 bases, leaving 10 bases of the junction unmatched. This CDR3 region has 16 residues. In DNA, the CDR3 is TGTGCCAGCAGCCCGTCGACTAGCGGGACGGGGAATGAGCAGTTCTTC. Translated, it gives CASSPSTSGTGNEQFF.

This clone was seen more than once but under ten times. The chain couples TRBV15 to TRBJ2-3; perhaps TRBD1 as D (6 bases). The germline gives CDR1 LNHNV, CDR2 YYDKDF (reference sequence). The CDR3 extends over 16 amino acids. Trimming took 0 bases from V and 3 from J, leaving 13 bases between them. CDR3 nucleotides: TGTGCCACCAGCAGAGAGAGAGGGGGTAGAACAGATACGCAGTATTTT. Its protein is CATSRERGGRTDTQYF.

This chain joins TRBV27 and TRBJ2-2, with D possibly TRBD2 on 5 matching bases. The germline gives CDR1 MNHEY, CDR2 SMNVEV (reference sequence). Deletions cut 5 bases from V and 4 bases from J, with 11 bases between. The CDR3 is made up of 14 amino acids. The CDR3 here is CASSPRTVTGELFF. CDR3 coding DNA: TGTGCCAGCAGTCCCCGGACTGTCACCGGGGAGCTGTTTTTT.

The V and J genes are TRBV15 and TRBJ2-7; 8 nucleotides match TRBD2. Looked up from germline, CDR1 is LNHNV and CDR2 is YYDKDF (reference sequence). V was clipped by 0 bases and J by 4 bases; unmatched bases: 5. This CDR3 contains 15 residues. In nucleotides, the CDR3 is TGTGCCACCAGCAGAGATATCGGGGGGGATTACGAGCAGTACTTC. This translates into CATSRDIGGDYEQYF.

The DNA of the CDR3 is TGTGCCAGCAGTTCCTGGACAGGCTATGAAAAACTGTTTTTT. Translating it yields CASSSWTGYEKLFF. This chain connects TRBV6-2 or TRBV6-3 to TRBJ1-4; the match to TRBD1 covers 7 bases. V shed 4 bases and J 6 bases; nucleotides not matched to a gene: 5. Germline values: CDR1 MNHEY, CDR2 SVGEGT. CDR3 length equals 14 residues.

This chain joins TRBV7-2 and TRBJ1-6, with 9 bases aligning to TRBD1. After removal of 4 bases from V and 5 bases from J, the junction contained 12 bases not matched to a gene. From germline, CDR1 is SGHTA and CDR2 FQGNSA. This CDR3 has 18 residues. CDR3 sequence reads: CASSSSQIGTGNNSPLHF. For the CDR3, the DNA is TGTGCCAGCAGCTCTTCCCAAATCGGGACAGGGAATAATTCACCCCTCCACTTT.

The chain uses TRBV20-1 and TRBJ1-2; 7 positions agree with TRBD1. Trimming took 3 bases from V and 4 from J; bases not matched to a gene: 11. Germline V gene lookup returns CDR1 DFQATT and CDR2 SNEGSKA (reference sequence). The CDR3 has 15 residues. CDR3 in amino acids: CSASPLTGNLYGYTF. The DNA of the CDR3 is TGCAGTGCTAGTCCCCTGACAGGGAACCTCTATGGCTACACCTTC.